These T cell receptor beta chains were read from a single sample in a study of cytomegalovirus exposure and HLA in healthy donors. The method was immunoSEQ multiplex PCR; TCRdb's version includes in-frame clones alone and lacks a portion of them. Of 150,000 to 180,000 clones listed, more than 75% are singletons. The sample taken for sequencing was PBMCs. Receptors originate from a woman in her forties in good health and CMV-seropositive. Both conserved end residues are part of each CDR3. A D gene is named only where the DNA matches it firmly. Some rows mark clone size as missing; the rest say once, few, many or name a class of expanded clone.

d_gene: .; j_gene: TRBJ1-5; abundance: .; v_gene: TRBV4-2; CDR3nt: TGTGCCAGCAGCCTCACCTGGGGAGTCAATCAGCCCCAGCATTTT; CDR3aa: CASSLTWGVNQPQHF
d_gene: TRBD1; j_gene: TRBJ2-2; abundance: .; v_gene: TRBV5-1; CDR3nt: TGCGCCAGCAGCTTATACAGGGGCGGAGGCACCGGGGAGCTGTTTTTT; CDR3aa: CASSLYRGGGTGELFF
d_gene: .; j_gene: TRBJ1-1; abundance: .; v_gene: TRBV5-4; CDR3nt: TGTGCCAGCAGCTATAGTAACACTGAAGCTTTCTTT; CDR3aa: CASSYSNTEAFF
d_gene: .; j_gene: TRBJ1-2; abundance: .; v_gene: TRBV2; CDR3nt: TGTGCCAGCAGTGAATCTGGGGCGGGAGATACTTTCGGCTATGGCTACACCTTC; CDR3aa: CASSESGAGDTFGYGYTF
d_gene: .; j_gene: TRBJ2-7; abundance: few; v_gene: TRBV13; CDR3nt: TGTGCCAGCAGCCCTACGGGCGGGCCGACCTACGAGCAGTACTTC; CDR3aa: CASSPTGGPTYEQYF
d_gene: .; j_gene: TRBJ1-1; abundance: .; v_gene: TRBV2; CDR3nt: TGTGCCAGAGATACACTTGAAGGGGCGAACACTGAAGCTTTCTTT; CDR3aa: CARDTLEGANTEAFF
d_gene: .; j_gene: TRBJ1-5; abundance: .; v_gene: TRBV28; CDR3nt: TGTGCCAGCAGTTTTGGAGGGATAGGCAATCAGCCCCAGCATTTT; CDR3aa: CASSFGGIGNQPQHF
d_gene: .; j_gene: TRBJ2-1; abundance: .; v_gene: TRBV15; CDR3nt: TGTGCCACCAGCAGAGATTTAAACTACGGGAACAATGAGCAGTTCTTC; CDR3aa: CATSRDLNYGNNEQFF
d_gene: .; j_gene: TRBJ1-4; abundance: .; v_gene: TRBV13; CDR3nt: TGTGCCAGCAGCCCCCGTAGAGGGGAAAAACTGTTTTTT; CDR3aa: CASSPRRGEKLFF
d_gene: TRBD2; j_gene: TRBJ2-7; abundance: .; v_gene: TRBV7-9; CDR3nt: TGTGCCAGCAGCTTAGCGGCTAGCGGTTTGGGGGAGCAGTACTTC; CDR3aa: CASSLAASGLGEQYF
d_gene: .; j_gene: TRBJ1-2; abundance: .; v_gene: TRBV6-5; CDR3nt: TGTGCCAGCAGTTCTAACGACGGGAGCTATGGCTACACCTTC; CDR3aa: CASSSNDGSYGYTF
d_gene: .; j_gene: TRBJ1-4; abundance: .; v_gene: TRBV2; CDR3nt: TGTGCCAGCAGGACTACCGCAAAACTGTTTTTT; CDR3aa: CASRTTAKLFF
d_gene: TRBD2; j_gene: TRBJ2-5; abundance: .; v_gene: TRBV27; CDR3nt: TGTGCCAGCAGTTTTAGCGGGAGGTTTGGAGAGACCCAGTACTTC; CDR3aa: CASSFSGRFGETQYF
d_gene: .; j_gene: TRBJ1-3; abundance: .; v_gene: TRBV7-9; CDR3nt: TGTGCCAGCAGCTTATGGGGAGGGGCCGCTGGAAACACCATATATTTT; CDR3aa: CASSLWGGAAGNTIYF
d_gene: TRBD2; j_gene: TRBJ2-1; abundance: .; v_gene: TRBV5-6; CDR3nt: TGTGCCAGCAGCGGCGGACTAGCGCGTGAGCAGTTCTTC; CDR3aa: CASSGGLAREQFF
d_gene: TRBD2; j_gene: TRBJ2-3; abundance: .; v_gene: TRBV19; CDR3nt: TGTGCCAGTAGTGCGGGACTAGCGGTAGATACGCAGTATTTT; CDR3aa: CASSAGLAVDTQYF
d_gene: .; j_gene: TRBJ2-3; abundance: .; v_gene: TRBV7-6; CDR3nt: TGTGCCAGCAGCTTAATGGCGGTGCAGGGGGATACGCAGTATTTT; CDR3aa: CASSLMAVQGDTQYF
d_gene: TRBD1; j_gene: TRBJ1-5; abundance: few; v_gene: TRBV19; CDR3nt: TGTGCCAGTAGTATAGAAGGGGACAGAAACCGGCAGCCCCAGCATTTT; CDR3aa: CASSIEGDRNRQPQHF
d_gene: .; j_gene: TRBJ1-2; abundance: .; v_gene: TRBV19; CDR3nt: TGTGCCAGTAGTAACCACGAGAACTATGGCTACACCTTC; CDR3aa: CASSNHENYGYTF
d_gene: .; j_gene: TRBJ2-1; abundance: few; v_gene: TRBV10-1; CDR3nt: TGCGCCAGCAGTGAATTGGCCAGGGCAAATGAGCAGTTCTTC; CDR3aa: CASSELARANEQFF
d_gene: TRBD2; j_gene: TRBJ2-3; abundance: .; v_gene: TRBV28; CDR3nt: TGTGCCAGCAGACCAATAGCGGGCTTATCCACAGATACGCAGTATTTT; CDR3aa: CASRPIAGLSTDTQYF
d_gene: TRBD1; j_gene: TRBJ2-1; abundance: .; v_gene: TRBV4-1; CDR3nt: TGCGCCAGCAGCCTGACAGGGTATCTGTTCTTC; CDR3aa: CASSLTGYLFF
d_gene: .; j_gene: TRBJ1-1; abundance: .; v_gene: TRBV30; CDR3nt: TGTGCCTGGAGGGTAACTTTGGACACTGAAGCTTTCTTT; CDR3aa: CAWRVTLDTEAFF
d_gene: .; j_gene: TRBJ2-7; abundance: once; v_gene: TRBV6-6; CDR3nt: TGTGCCAGCAGTAGGGACAACTACGAGCAGTACTTC; CDR3aa: CASSRDNYEQYF
d_gene: TRBD2; j_gene: TRBJ2-1; abundance: .; v_gene: TRBV7-6; CDR3nt: TGTGCCAGCAGCTTAGTGGACTCCGCGGGAGGCTCCTACAATGAGCAGTTCTTC; CDR3aa: CASSLVDSAGGSYNEQFF
d_gene: TRBD2; j_gene: TRBJ2-5; abundance: .; v_gene: TRBV28; CDR3nt: TGTGCCAACGGAACCGGGACTAGCGGGAGACACCAAGAGACCCAGTACTTC; CDR3aa: CANGTGTSGRHQETQYF
d_gene: .; j_gene: TRBJ2-1; abundance: .; v_gene: TRBV5-1; CDR3nt: TGCGCCAGCAGCTTGAGAGGGAGTTATAATGAGCAGTTCTTC; CDR3aa: CASSLRGSYNEQFF
d_gene: TRBD1; j_gene: TRBJ1-3; abundance: .; v_gene: TRBV7-9; CDR3nt: TGTGCCAGCAGCTTATGGGCAGGGGGGACCTACTCTGGAAACACCATATATTTT; CDR3aa: CASSLWAGGTYSGNTIYF
d_gene: .; j_gene: TRBJ2-1; abundance: .; v_gene: TRBV5-1; CDR3nt: TGCGCCAGCAGCTTGGCCGGCGGGAACTCCTACAATGAGCAGTTCTTC; CDR3aa: CASSLAGGNSYNEQFF
d_gene: TRBD1; j_gene: TRBJ2-2; abundance: .; v_gene: TRBV27; CDR3nt: TGTGCCAGCAGTTCAAGGACAGGGACCGGGGAGCTGTTTTTT; CDR3aa: CASSSRTGTGELFF
d_gene: .; j_gene: TRBJ2-3; abundance: few; v_gene: TRBV15; CDR3nt: TGTGCCACCAGCAGAGACAGGGTCCCCACAGATACGCAGTATTTT; CDR3aa: CATSRDRVPTDTQYF
d_gene: TRBD1; j_gene: TRBJ1-5; abundance: once; v_gene: TRBV7-9; CDR3nt: TGTGCCAGCAGCCCGGACAGGGGAAATCAGCCCCAGCATTTT; CDR3aa: CASSPDRGNQPQHF
d_gene: TRBD1; j_gene: TRBJ1-4; abundance: .; v_gene: TRBV5-1; CDR3nt: TGCGCCAGCAGCTTTGGGACAGATAATGAAAAACTGTTTTTT; CDR3aa: CASSFGTDNEKLFF
d_gene: TRBD2; j_gene: TRBJ2-3; abundance: .; v_gene: TRBV9; CDR3nt: TGTGCCAGCAGCGGTAGCGGGAGTGTGACGGATACGCAGTATTTT; CDR3aa: CASSGSGSVTDTQYF
d_gene: TRBD1; j_gene: TRBJ2-5; abundance: .; v_gene: TRBV19; CDR3nt: TGTGCCAGTAGTCGGGACAGGGAAGAGACCCAGTACTTC; CDR3aa: CASSRDREETQYF
d_gene: TRBD1; j_gene: TRBJ1-2; abundance: .; v_gene: TRBV11-2; CDR3nt: TGTGCCAGCAGCCCCGCCGGGACAGGGGTTACTGGCTACACCTTC; CDR3aa: CASSPAGTGVTGYTF
d_gene: TRBD2; j_gene: TRBJ2-7; abundance: once; v_gene: TRBV5-1; CDR3nt: TGCGCCAGCAGCCCAGGACTAGCGGGAGCCTACGAGCAGTACTTC; CDR3aa: CASSPGLAGAYEQYF
d_gene: TRBD2; j_gene: TRBJ2-7; abundance: .; v_gene: TRBV5-6; CDR3nt: TGTGCCAGCAGCCTTAGCGGGAGGCCTGGCTACGAGCAGTACTTC; CDR3aa: CASSLSGRPGYEQYF
d_gene: TRBD1; j_gene: TRBJ2-7; abundance: .; v_gene: TRBV16; CDR3nt: TGTGCCAGCAGCCAATCAAGGGGGCATGAGCAGTACTTC; CDR3aa: CASSQSRGHEQYF
d_gene: TRBD2; j_gene: TRBJ2-1; abundance: .; v_gene: TRBV28; CDR3nt: TGTGCCAGCAGTTTAGGACTAGCGGGAGTTGGCGGAAGTTACAATGAGCAGTTCTTC; CDR3aa: CASSLGLAGVGGSYNEQFF
d_gene: TRBD2; j_gene: TRBJ2-3; abundance: few; v_gene: TRBV4-2; CDR3nt: TGTGCCAGCAGCCAAGGGCGACTAGCGGGAGGGGATACGCAGTATTTT; CDR3aa: CASSQGRLAGGDTQYF
d_gene: TRBD1; j_gene: TRBJ2-3; abundance: once; v_gene: TRBV5-4; CDR3nt: TGTGCCAGCAGCTGGACAGGGGAAGATACGCAGTATTTT; CDR3aa: CASSWTGEDTQYF
d_gene: TRBD2; j_gene: TRBJ2-1; abundance: .; v_gene: TRBV7-8; CDR3nt: TGTGCCAGCAGCTTGCGGGAGGTACTTTACAATGAGCAGTTCTTC; CDR3aa: CASSLREVLYNEQFF
d_gene: TRBD2; j_gene: TRBJ2-2; abundance: .; v_gene: TRBV6-6; CDR3nt: TGTGCCATACAGCATCTAGCGGGAGGGACCGGGGAGCTGTTTTTT; CDR3aa: CAIQHLAGGTGELFF
d_gene: .; j_gene: TRBJ1-5; abundance: .; v_gene: TRBV19; CDR3nt: TGTGCCAGTCGCCCTTGGGGGGTGGGGGACAGCAATCAGCCCCAGCATTTT; CDR3aa: CASRPWGVGDSNQPQHF
d_gene: TRBD2; j_gene: TRBJ2-3; abundance: .; v_gene: TRBV6-4; CDR3nt: TGTGCCAGCAGCCGGGAGGTTACAGATACGCAGTATTTT; CDR3aa: CASSREVTDTQYF
d_gene: TRBD2; j_gene: TRBJ2-2; abundance: .; v_gene: TRBV7-6; CDR3nt: TGTGCCAGCAGCTTGGGGCTAGCGGGAGGCACCAGGGAGCTGTTTTTT; CDR3aa: CASSLGLAGGTRELFF
d_gene: .; j_gene: TRBJ2-1; abundance: .; v_gene: TRBV7-6; CDR3nt: TGTGCCAGCAGCTTAAGGTCGGGACACCCCAAGGACAATGAGCAGTTCTTC; CDR3aa: CASSLRSGHPKDNEQFF
d_gene: .; j_gene: TRBJ2-5; abundance: .; v_gene: TRBV5-4; CDR3nt: TGTGCCAGCAGCTTGGGTAGCGGTCAAGAGACCCAGTACTTC; CDR3aa: CASSLGSGQETQYF
d_gene: .; j_gene: TRBJ2-5; abundance: .; v_gene: TRBV7-3; CDR3nt: TGTGCCAGCAGCCCCCAGGGGGGCCGAGGAGAGACCCAGTACTTC; CDR3aa: CASSPQGGRGETQYF
d_gene: TRBD1; j_gene: TRBJ1-2; abundance: .; v_gene: TRBV27; CDR3nt: TGTGCCAGCAAGCCAGGGGGCGCCAGCTATGGCTACACCTTC; CDR3aa: CASKPGGASYGYTF
d_gene: .; j_gene: TRBJ1-4; abundance: .; v_gene: TRBV7-9; CDR3nt: TGTGCCAGCAGCCCATCTTGGACAGACGCAACTAATGAAAAACTGTTTTTT; CDR3aa: CASSPSWTDATNEKLFF
d_gene: .; j_gene: TRBJ1-1; abundance: few; v_gene: TRBV5-6; CDR3nt: TGTGCCAGCAGCTTGGGGGGGGTGAACACTGAAGCTTTCTTT; CDR3aa: CASSLGGVNTEAFF
d_gene: .; j_gene: TRBJ2-2; abundance: .; v_gene: TRBV14; CDR3nt: TGTGCCAGCAGCCAGAGGGGGAGTACCGGGGAGCTGTTTTTT; CDR3aa: CASSQRGSTGELFF
d_gene: TRBD2; j_gene: TRBJ2-1; abundance: .; v_gene: TRBV6-6; CDR3nt: TGTGCCAGCAGTGGTAATGGGGGAGGGTCCTACAATGAGCAGTTCTTC; CDR3aa: CASSGNGGGSYNEQFF
d_gene: .; j_gene: TRBJ1-2; abundance: .; v_gene: TRBV27; CDR3nt: TGTGCCAGCGGGGCAGGAAACTATGGCTACACCTTC; CDR3aa: CASGAGNYGYTF
d_gene: TRBD1; j_gene: TRBJ2-2; abundance: .; v_gene: TRBV10-3; CDR3nt: TGTGCCAGTAGGGACAGGGGACGCACCGGGGAGCTGTTTTTT; CDR3aa: CASRDRGRTGELFF